These 23 T cell receptor beta chains share one sample of origin, sequenced in a study of blood T cell repertoires in COVID-19. Sequenced by immunoSEQ multiplex PCR; TCRdb stores in-frame clones only, minus some. Here the sample spans 250,000 to 350,000 clones, roughly 86% being singletons. Sequences were obtained from PBMCs or T cells enriched from blood (not recorded which). The receptors were gathered from a woman between 18 and 29 years old who had recovered from COVID-19.

This rearrangement joins TRBV21-1 to TRBJ2-2; the table's D call TRBD1 went unverified against the DNA. TRBV21-1 is classified as a pseudogene. CDR3 length equals 14 residues. Written as DNA, the CDR3 is TGTGCCAGCAGCAAGGCAGTTAACACCGGGGAGCTGTTTTTT. As protein: CASSKAVNTGELFF.

The chain links TRBV6-4 to TRBJ2-5; D gene ambiguous. The CDR3 runs to 13 residues. Trimming shortened V by 4 bases and J by 4 bases, and 10 bases separated the two germline ends. Germline V lookup: CDR1 MRHNA, CDR2 SNTAGT. The CDR3 loop is CASSAARGETQYF. CDR3 bases: TGTGCCAGCAGTGCCGCTAGAGGAGAGACCCAGTACTTC.

The J gene is TRBJ2-7, the V gene TRBV18; a weak D match, TRBD2 (6 bases). The CDR3 runs 15 residues. Between the trimmed V and J ends, which lost 3 bases and 2 bases, there was a span of 14 bases. Looked up from germline, CDR1 is KGHSH and CDR2 is LQKENI. CDR3 sequence reads: CASSPRDDEAYEQYF. The CDR3 DNA is TGTGCCAGCTCACCGCGGGACGACGAGGCCTACGAGCAGTACTTC.

V gene TRBV3-1 (or the pseudogene TRBV3-2) combines with J gene TRBJ1-2, with TRBD1 matching 8 bases. Germline CDR1 is LGHDT and CDR2 is YNNKEL (reference sequence). V shed 4 bases and J 6 bases; nucleotides not matched to a gene: 13. This CDR3 is 16 amino acids long. This CDR3 reads CASSRQYRTGGDGYTF. CDR3 in DNA: TGTGCCAGCAGCCGCCAATATAGAACAGGGGGGGATGGCTACACCTTC.

The chain links TRBV3-1 (or the pseudogene TRBV3-2) to TRBJ2-5; 8 bases are shared with TRBD2. After removal of 1 base from V and 6 bases from J, the junction contained 10 bases not matched to a gene. Germline V CDR1 and CDR2: LGHDT, YNNKEL (reference sequence). This CDR3 spans 16 amino acids. CDR3 amino acids: CASSQVDRGGEKTQYF. The DNA for the CDR3 is TGTGCCAGCAGCCAAGTTGATCGGGGGGGAGAAAAGACCCAGTACTTC.

The chain is built from TRBV19 and TRBJ2-3, with 8 bases fitting TRBD2. CDR3 length: 14 residues. Germline CDR1 reads LNHDA; CDR2 reads SQIVND (reference sequence). V shed 8 bases, J shed 0 bases, and the junction held 4 bases outside the gene matches. CDR3 in DNA: TGTGCCAGTTCGCTAGCGGGTAGCACAGATACGCAGTATTTT. Residues: CASSLAGSTDTQYF.

The J gene is TRBJ2-3, the V gene TRBV4-3; TRBD2 agrees at 8 bases. Trimming took 4 bases from V and 5 from J; bases not matched to a gene: 8. Germline CDR1 reads LGHNA; CDR2 reads YSLEER. This CDR3 is 15 amino acids long. CDR3 sequence: CASSPFAGGGDTQYF. The CDR3 DNA reads as TGCGCCAGCAGCCCTTTCGCGGGAGGAGGAGATACGCAGTATTTT.

The chain combines TRBV15 with TRBJ2-7; 9 bases line up with TRBD1. CDR3 length: 16 residues. The germline V gene has CDR1 LNHNV and CDR2 YYDKDF (reference sequence). Trimming took 0 bases from V and 5 from J; bases not matched to a gene: 8. CDR3 residues: CATSRDLGTGPHEQYF. CDR3 in DNA: TGTGCCACCAGCAGAGATCTCGGGACAGGGCCCCACGAGCAGTACTTC. Drawing the rest from reference TRBV15 and TRBJ2-7, the complete variable domain is DAMVIQNPRYQVTQFGKPVTLSCSQTLNHNVMYWYQQKSSQAPKLLFHYYDKDFNNEADTPDNFQSRRPNTSFCFLDIRSPGLGDTAMYLCATSRDLGTGPHEQYFGPGTRLTVT.

This clone occurred once. The V and J genes are TRBV7-8 and TRBJ2-1, with a weak D call TRBD2 (7 bases). Trimming left V 7 bases short and J 4 bases short, with 23 bases between. This CDR3 comprises 17 residues. CDR1 is SGHVS and CDR2 is FQNEAQ in the germline V gene. CDR3 protein: CASTVGGGTPYYNEQFF. The CDR3 DNA reads as TGTGCCAGCACCGTAGGGGGGGGGACTCCCTATTACAATGAGCAGTTCTTC.

The chain has TRBV28 and TRBJ1-4; 8 bases agree with TRBD1. V dropped 5 bases and J dropped 6; count of bases not matched to a gene: 8. The CDR3 spans 15 residues. The germline V gene encodes CDR1 MDHEN and CDR2 SYDVKM. CDR3 DNA sequence: TGTGCCAGCAGTCCCTTTCAGGGGGCAGATGAAAAACTGTTTTTT. Its translation: CASSPFQGADEKLFF.

The chain has TRBV30 and TRBJ2-1, with D possibly matching TRBD2 (5 bases). The CDR3 is 13 amino acids. The V gene lost 2 bases and the J gene lost 7 bases, with 12 bases spanning the gap. Germline-derived CDR1 and CDR2 are GTSNPN and SVGIG (reference sequence). The CDR3 sequence: CAWSNGVANEQFF. CDR3 nucleotides: TGTGCCTGGAGTAACGGGGTTGCGAATGAGCAGTTCTTC.

This chain links TRBV12-3 or TRBV12-4 with TRBJ1-2; no reliable D call. This CDR3 spans 11 amino acids. The ends were cut back, 2 bases at V and 8 bases at J, with 6 bases in the middle. The CDR3 reads CASSLREGYTF. CDR3 sequence (DNA): TGTGCCAGCAGTTTAAGGGAGGGCTACACCTTC.

The rearrangement links TRBV6-5 to TRBJ1-5, with 8 bases fitting TRBD1. The CDR3 runs to 14 residues. The germline V gene encodes CDR1 MNHEY and CDR2 SVGAGI. V lost 6 bases, J lost 5 bases, and 6 bases stayed unmatched. CDR3 protein: CASSSDRVDQPQHF. For the CDR3, the DNA is TGTGCCAGCAGCTCGGACAGGGTGGATCAGCCCCAGCATTTT.

CDR3 in amino acids: CASSVDTENEKLFF. CDR3 bases: TGCGCCAGCAGCGTCGACACAGAGAATGAAAAACTGTTTTTT. V and J are TRBV5-1 and TRBJ1-4; D gene ambiguous. CDR1 and CDR2 (germline): SGHRS, YFSETQ. The CDR3 is 14 residues long. V shed 4 bases and J shed 5 bases, with 12 bases lying between them.

The V and J genes are TRBV19 and TRBJ2-1; D might be TRBD2 (6 bases). V lost 5 bases and J 0 bases, leaving 17 bases between the germline ends. Germline values: CDR1 LNHDA, CDR2 SQIVND (reference sequence). The CDR3 runs 17 residues. The CDR3 loop reads CASSPTSFRRSYNEQFF. CDR3 sequence (DNA): TGTGCCAGTAGTCCTACTAGCTTTAGGCGCTCCTACAATGAGCAGTTCTTC.

The genes are TRBV2 and TRBJ2-7; D is possibly TRBD1 (6 bases). The CDR3 runs to 17 residues. Germline CDR1 reads SNHLY; CDR2 reads FYNNEI. The V and J ends lost 3 bases and 2 bases respectively, with 20 bases between them. CDR3 bases: TGTGCCAGCAGTGAGGGGGCAGGACGATCGGCGACCTACGAGCAGTACTTC. The encoded protein is CASSEGAGRSATYEQYF.

The V and J genes are TRBV10-3 and TRBJ2-2, with D perhaps matching TRBD1 (5 bases). The CDR3 is made up of 15 amino acids. From germline, CDR1 is ENHRY and CDR2 SYGVKD. Trimming took 10 bases from V and 6 from J, leaving 21 bases between them. The CDR3: CATRDISRVPGELFF. Here the CDR3 DNA reads TGTGCCACGCGAGACATTAGCAGGGTTCCCGGGGAGCTGTTTTTT.

V and J are TRBV5-1 and TRBJ1-1; TRBD1 agrees at 8 bases. Germline V lookup: CDR1 SGHRS, CDR2 YFSETQ. V was clipped by 4 bases and J by 5 bases; unmatched bases: 7. The CDR3 length is 14 residues. CDR3 coding DNA: TGCGCCAGCAGCGAGAACAGGGGGAAAACTGAAGCTTTCTTT. It codes for CASSENRGKTEAFF.

The chain joins TRBV5-6 to TRBJ2-2; unclear D gene. The CDR3 has 15 amino acids. Trimming shortened V by 1 base and J by 3 bases, and 10 bases separated the two germline ends. Germline V gives CDR1 SGHDT, CDR2 YYEEEE. CDR3 coding DNA: TGTGCCAGCAGCTTGTTTGCCGGAGACACCGGGGAGCTGTTTTTT. Its translation: CASSLFAGDTGELFF.

V usage is TRBV7-8 and J usage is TRBJ2-5; 9 nucleotides agree with TRBD1. The germline CDR1 and CDR2 sequences are SGHVS and FQNEAQ. V shed 7 bases, J shed 2 bases, and the junction held 8 bases outside the gene matches. The CDR3 spans 15 residues. This CDR3 reads CASTKGDREQETQYF. The CDR3 DNA sequence: TGTGCCAGCACTAAAGGGGACAGGGAACAAGAGACCCAGTACTTC.

This chain uses TRBV7-2 with TRBJ2-3, with TRBD2 matching over 9 bases. V was clipped by 4 bases and J by 7 bases; unmatched bases: 12. The CDR3 is made up of 16 amino acids. Germline CDR1 SGHTA, CDR2 FQGNSA. The chain's CDR3 is CASSYLAVAGVNTQYF. CDR3 DNA sequence: TGTGCCAGCAGCTACTTGGCGGTAGCGGGAGTCAATACGCAGTATTTT.

The chain has TRBV4-1 and TRBJ1-1, with TRBD1 as a possible D gene (5 bases). The CDR3 is 16 amino acids. From germline, CDR1 is MGHRA and CDR2 YSYEKL. With 0 bases removed from V and 5 bases from J, the gap between germline ends came to 16 bases. The CDR3 sequence is CASSQEGSRGGTEAFF. The CDR3 coding sequence is TGCGCCAGCAGCCAAGAAGGATCAAGGGGTGGAACTGAAGCTTTCTTT.

The chain has TRBV28 and TRBJ2-7; weak D call: TRBD1 (5 bases). V was shortened by 1 base and J by 4 bases, with 5 bases between the two germline ends. CDR1 is MDHEN, CDR2 SYDVKM, per germline. The CDR3 has 12 amino acids. The CDR3 loop is CASSLSGYEQYF. The CDR3 bases are TGTGCCAGCAGTTTATCAGGGTACGAGCAGTACTTC.